A single sample is the source of the 23 T cell receptor beta chains below, sequenced in a study of blood T cell repertoires in COVID-19. TCRdb's table, derived via immunoSEQ multiplex PCR, lists solely in-frame clones and lacks some. Of 250,000 to 300,000 clones listed, around 88% are singletons. Sequencing was performed on peripheral blood. The receptors were gathered from a woman aged 25 to 39 who had recovered from COVID-19.

The chain combines TRBV18 with TRBJ1-1; perhaps TRBD1 as D (6 bases). The CDR3 contains 15 residues. Germline lookup yields CDR1 KGHSH and CDR2 LQKENI. V was cut by 0 bases and J by 2 bases, with 10 bases left in between. The CDR3 DNA reads as TGTGCCAGCTCACCACCGGAAGGGGGAAACACTGAAGCTTTCTTT. Its protein is CASSPPEGGNTEAFF.

This clone was recorded only once. This chain links TRBV10-3 with TRBJ2-7; TRBD2 agrees at 8 bases. This CDR3 contains 15 residues. CDR1 and CDR2 (germline): ENHRY, SYGVKD. The J segment lost 2 bases and the V segment lost 10 bases, leaving 13 bases of the junction unmatched. As DNA, the CDR3 is TGTGCCACGAACACCGGGGGGGTAGGGGCCTACGAGCAGTACTTC. The encoded protein is CATNTGGVGAYEQYF.

V usage is TRBV28 and J usage is TRBJ1-1; no definite D call. Germline V CDR1 and CDR2: MDHEN, SYDVKM. V was trimmed by 6 bases and J by 4 bases, leaving 15 bases between them. The CDR3 spans 14 residues. The CDR3 reads CASRPPGVLTEAFF. The CDR3 nucleotides are TGTGCCAGCAGACCGCCCGGGGTACTCACTGAAGCTTTCTTT. The variable domain in full, with the rest retrieved from reference TRBV28 and TRBJ1-1, is DVKVTQSSRYLVKRTGEKVFLECVQDMDHENMFWYRQDPGLGLRLIYFSYDVKMKEKGDIPEGYSVSREKKERFSLILESASTNQTSMYLCASRPPGVLTEAFFGQGTRLTVV.

The rearrangement joins TRBV5-8 to TRBJ1-2; 7 positions agree with TRBD1. With V trimmed by 2 bases and J by 4 bases, 11 bases remained unmatched. The germline V gene encodes CDR1 SGHTS and CDR2 YDEGEE. The CDR3 is made up of 16 amino acids. The CDR3 loop reads CASSLYPGTVGYGYTF. CDR3 bases: TGTGCCAGCAGCTTATACCCCGGGACAGTGGGCTATGGCTACACCTTC.

The V call is TRBV7-6, the J call TRBJ2-1; 7 bases are shared with TRBD2. From germline, CDR1 is SGHVS and CDR2 FNYEAQ. The CDR3 is 11 residues long. Losses at the gene ends were 4 bases for V and 14 bases for J; bases not matched to a gene: 5. The CDR3 coding sequence is TGTGCCAGCAGCTCGGGGACTAATGAGTTCTTC. This encodes CASSSGTNEFF.

This clone appeared a single time. The chain carries TRBV12-3 or TRBV12-4 and TRBJ1-1, with D hard to call. Deletions cut 10 bases from V and 6 bases from J, with 12 bases between. The CDR3 totals 11 residues. CDR3: CATTFRAEAFF. The CDR3 DNA sequence: TGTGCCACCACCTTTCGCGCTGAAGCTTTCTTT.

This chain uses TRBV7-3 with TRBJ1-1; D is unresolved. V lost 5 bases and J 3 bases, leaving 10 bases between the germline ends. CDR3 length: 13 residues. Per germline, CDR1 SGHTA and CDR2 FQGTGA. This CDR3 reads CASSLDHYTEAFF. DNA for the CDR3: TGTGCCAGCAGCCTAGACCATTACACTGAAGCTTTCTTT.

The chain is built from TRBV28 and TRBJ2-7; D possibly corresponds to TRBD1 (5 bases). Germline CDR1 is MDHEN and CDR2 is SYDVKM. Trimming left V 1 base short and J 6 bases short, with 19 bases between. This CDR3 has 16 amino acids. CDR3: CASSLFRAIGVVEQYF. In nucleotides, the CDR3 is TGTGCCAGCAGTTTATTCAGGGCGATTGGGGTGGTCGAGCAGTACTTC.

The V call is TRBV6-2 or TRBV6-3, the J call TRBJ2-1; 9 nucleotides match TRBD2. The trim removed 5 bases at V and 8 bases at J, leaving 10 bases unmatched. The germline V gene encodes CDR1 MNHEY and CDR2 SVGEGT. There are 15 residues in the CDR3. The chain's CDR3 is CASSLLRGGSDEQFF. The CDR3 DNA reads as TGTGCCAGCAGTCTGCTGCGGGGGGGCAGCGATGAGCAGTTCTTC.

This clone was seen only once. This sequence joins TRBV5-1 and TRBJ2-7; 8 bases are a match to TRBD2. With 0 bases clipped from V and 2 bases from J, the junction kept 4 bases outside the gene matches. Germline V lookup: CDR1 SGHRS, CDR2 YFSETQ. The CDR3 length is 15 residues. The CDR3 sequence: CASSLGIAGPYEQYF. CDR3 coding DNA: TGCGCCAGCAGCTTGGGGATAGCGGGGCCCTACGAGCAGTACTTC.

V is TRBV28 and J is TRBJ1-2; 7 bases line up with TRBD1. The CDR3 loop spans 13 amino acids. CDR1 is MDHEN, CDR2 SYDVKM, per germline. The V segment lost 5 bases and the J segment 4 bases; nucleotides outside the gene matches: 4. CDR3 region: CASSITGVYGYTF. The DNA of the CDR3 is TGTGCCAGCAGTATAACAGGGGTCTATGGCTACACCTTC.

J is TRBJ1-4 and V is TRBV15; a weak D match, TRBD1 (5 bases). The V and J ends lost 0 bases and 8 bases respectively, with 10 bases between them. Germline V gene data show CDR1 as LNHNV and CDR2 as YYDKDF (reference sequence). This CDR3 is 14 amino acids long. For the CDR3, the DNA is TGTGCCACCAGCAGAGATAGGCCAGGGGAAAAACTGTTTTTT. Protein product: CATSRDRPGEKLFF. Based on the CDR3 plus reference TRBV15 and TRBJ1-4, the full variable domain is DAMVIQNPRYQVTQFGKPVTLSCSQTLNHNVMYWYQQKSSQAPKLLFHYYDKDFNNEADTPDNFQSRRPNTSFCFLDIRSPGLGDTAMYLCATSRDRPGEKLFFGSGTQLSVL.

The rearrangement uses TRBV28 and TRBJ2-7; tentative D call: TRBD1 (6 bases). The V end lost 3 bases, the J end lost 2 bases, and 14 bases lay between the germline ends. CDR3 length: 15 amino acids. Germline CDR1 is MDHEN and CDR2 is SYDVKM. The CDR3 here is CASSFPPRGTYEQYF. Here the CDR3 DNA reads TGTGCCAGCAGTTTCCCGCCCAGGGGAACCTACGAGCAGTACTTC.

This clone is a singleton in its sample. V gene TRBV19 combines with J gene TRBJ1-5; TRBD1 agrees at 7 bases. The V and J ends lost 7 bases and 3 bases, in that order; junction bases with no gene match: 9. Germline loops: CDR1 LNHDA, CDR2 SQIVND (reference sequence). There are 15 residues in the CDR3. The CDR3 protein is CASKEGGDYNQPQHF. As DNA, the CDR3 is TGTGCCAGTAAGGAAGGGGGCGACTACAATCAGCCCCAGCATTTT. Drawing the rest from reference TRBV19 and TRBJ1-5, the complete variable domain is DGGITQSPKYLFRKEGQNVTLSCEQNLNHDAMYWYRQDPGQGLRLIYYSQIVNDFQKGDIAEGYSVSREKKESFPLTVTSAQKNPTAFYLCASKEGGDYNQPQHFGDGTRLSIL.

The chain couples TRBV5-4 to TRBJ1-1, with 9 bases aligning to TRBD1. Per germline, CDR1 SGHNT and CDR2 YYREEE (reference sequence). CDR3 size: 16 residues. The ends lost 1 base at V and 1 base at J; junction bases unmatched: 5. The CDR3 loop is CASSLNRGLGNTEAFF. In nucleotides, the CDR3 is TGTGCCAGCAGCTTGAACAGGGGGCTAGGGAACACTGAAGCTTTCTTT. The variable domain in full, with the rest retrieved from reference TRBV5-4 and TRBJ1-1, is ETGVTQSPTHLIKTRGQQVTLRCSSQSGHNTVSWYQQALGQGPQFIFQYYREEENGRGNFPPRFSGLQFPNYSSELNVNALELDDSALYLCASSLNRGLGNTEAFFGQGTRLTVV.

This chain's CDR3 is CASRPVSNQPQHF. The DNA of the CDR3 is TGTGCCAGCCGTCCAGTTAGCAATCAGCCCCAGCATTTT. The chain recombines TRBV2 with TRBJ1-5; no definite D call. Germline V lookup: CDR1 SNHLY, CDR2 FYNNEI. The CDR3 has 13 amino acids. Trimming took 8 bases from V and 0 from J, leaving 8 bases between them. Drawing the rest from reference TRBV2 and TRBJ1-5, the complete variable domain is EPEVTQTPSHQVTQMGQEVILRCVPISNHLYFYWYRQILGQKVEFLVSFYNNEISEKSEIFDDQFSVERPDGSNFTLKIRSTKLEDSAMYFCASRPVSNQPQHFGDGTRLSIL.

The chain employs TRBV10-3 and TRBJ1-2, with 12 positions matching TRBD1. Germline V gives CDR1 ENHRY, CDR2 SYGVKD. The CDR3 runs 15 residues. V gave up 0 bases and J gave up 12 bases; unmatched junction bases: 8. CDR3 in amino acids: CAISESMGTGGGNTF. CDR3 DNA: TGTGCCATCAGTGAGTCGATGGGGACAGGGGGCGGAAACACCTTC.

The chain carries TRBV28 and TRBJ1-4; a weak D match, TRBD1 (5 bases). CDR3 length equals 13 residues. Trimming shortened V by 8 bases and J by 8 bases, and 15 bases separated the two germline ends. CDR1 and CDR2 from the germline V gene are MDHEN and SYDVKM. The CDR3 region has the DNA TGTGCCAGCTGTGACGGGGGTGAAGAAAAACTGTTTTTT. Protein: CASCDGGEEKLFF.

The V and J genes are TRBV5-8 and TRBJ1-2, with D perhaps TRBD1 (5 bases). Trimming removed 2 bases from V and 8 bases from J, with 22 bases in between. This CDR3 region has 16 residues. Germline CDR1 SGHTS, CDR2 YDEGEE. For the CDR3, the DNA is TGTGCCAGCAGCTTACGTTCCCCAGGGCCCACTGGAGGCTACACCTTC. It yields the protein CASSLRSPGPTGGYTF.

In DNA form, the CDR3 reads TGTGCCAGCAGCTTGGCAGGGACTGAATCACCCCTCCACTTT. Its protein is CASSLAGTESPLHF. V gene TRBV5-5 combines with J gene TRBJ1-6, with D tentatively TRBD1 (5 bases). V lost 0 bases, J lost 10 bases, and 11 bases lay in between. In germline, CDR1 is SGHKS, CDR2 YYEKEE (reference sequence). CDR3 length equals 14 residues.

The J gene is TRBJ2-7, the V gene TRBV6-5; TRBD1 is a possible D gene (6 bases). The CDR3 runs 13 residues. Germline CDR1 and CDR2: MNHEY and SVGAGI. Trimming took off 6 bases at V and 3 bases at J, with 12 bases between the two ends. CDR3 loop: CASSQGQGYEQYF. The CDR3, as DNA: TGTGCCAGCAGCCAGGGGCAAGGCTACGAGCAGTACTTC.

This chain joins TRBV4-1 and TRBJ1-2; D not certain. The CDR3 length is 16 residues. V was shortened by 2 bases and J by 6 bases, with 19 bases between the two germline ends. Germline V gives CDR1 MGHRA, CDR2 YSYEKL. The CDR3 nucleotides are TGCGCCAGCAGCCAAATCCCGGGAGACCCGCCCGATGGCTACACCTTC. Its protein product is CASSQIPGDPPDGYTF.

V usage is TRBV28 and J usage is TRBJ2-7; possible D gene TRBD1, 5 bases. This CDR3 region has 13 residues. The V gene's germline CDR1 is MDHEN and CDR2 SYDVKM. V was shortened by 4 bases and J by 4 bases, with 11 bases between the two germline ends. Written as DNA, the CDR3 is TGTGCCAGCAGTTCACAGGTGGGGTACGAGCAGTACTTC. It codes for CASSSQVGYEQYF. The variable domain in full, with the rest retrieved from reference TRBV28 and TRBJ2-7, is DVKVTQSSRYLVKRTGEKVFLECVQDMDHENMFWYRQDPGLGLRLIYFSYDVKMKEKGDIPEGYSVSREKKERFSLILESASTNQTSMYLCASSSQVGYEQYFGPGTRLTVT.